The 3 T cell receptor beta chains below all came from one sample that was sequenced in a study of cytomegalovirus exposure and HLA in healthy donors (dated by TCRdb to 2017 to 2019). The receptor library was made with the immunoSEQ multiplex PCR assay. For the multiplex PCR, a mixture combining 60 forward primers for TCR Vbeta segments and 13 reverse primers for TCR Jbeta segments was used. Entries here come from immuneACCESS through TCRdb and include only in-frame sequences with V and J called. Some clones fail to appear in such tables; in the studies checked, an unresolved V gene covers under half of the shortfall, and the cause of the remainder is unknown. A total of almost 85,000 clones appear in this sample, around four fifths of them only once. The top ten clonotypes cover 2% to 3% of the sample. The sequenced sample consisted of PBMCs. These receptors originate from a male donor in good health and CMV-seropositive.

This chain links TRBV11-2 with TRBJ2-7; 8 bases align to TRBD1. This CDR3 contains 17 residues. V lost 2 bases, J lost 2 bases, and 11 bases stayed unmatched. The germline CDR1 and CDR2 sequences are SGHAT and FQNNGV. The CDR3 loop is CASSLRRPGTGAYEQYF. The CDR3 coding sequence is TGTGCCAGCAGCTTACGACGCCCCGGGACAGGAGCCTACGAGCAGTACTTC.

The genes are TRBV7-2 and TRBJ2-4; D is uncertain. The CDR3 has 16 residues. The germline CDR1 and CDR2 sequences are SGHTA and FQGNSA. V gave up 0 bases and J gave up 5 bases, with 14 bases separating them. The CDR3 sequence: CASSLALGNQENIQYF. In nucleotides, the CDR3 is TGTGCCAGCAGCTTAGCGCTAGGAAATCAAGAAAACATTCAGTACTTC.

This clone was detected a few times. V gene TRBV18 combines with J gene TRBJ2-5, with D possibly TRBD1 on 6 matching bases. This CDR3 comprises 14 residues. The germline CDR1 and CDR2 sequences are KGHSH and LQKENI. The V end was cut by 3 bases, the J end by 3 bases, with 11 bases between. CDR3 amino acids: CASSPTGPEETQYF. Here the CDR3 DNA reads TGTGCCAGCTCACCGACAGGCCCCGAAGAGACCCAGTACTTC.